What follows is one T cell receptor (beta chain) and its context. Antigen: not known. This CDR3 has 12 amino acids. In germline, CDR1 is MNHNS, CDR2 SASEGT. V lost 6 bases to trimming and J lost 8 bases; unmatched junction nucleotides: 5. This record comes from a study of T cells in Graves' hyperthyroidism and ophthalmopathy. General study results and limits: Blood also contained most expanded thyroid clonotypes above 0.001.

The source material, RNA transcripts, was used to amplify TCR beta CDR3 regions. Initially, a first-round RT-PCR of the TCR CDR3 employed the HTBI primer set. TCRdb redid the calling of the multiplex PCR reads with MiXCR, one entry per CDR3 protein. The sample includes approximately 640,000 distinct CDR3 sequences, 40% to 55% of them seen just once. Each diagnosis drew on symptoms, thyroxine, TRAb, thyroid ultrasound and orbital computed tomography findings. This TCR derives from an adult man with Graves' disease, either hyperthyroidism or ophthalmopathy (not recorded which). Sequencing input: peripheral blood or thyroid tissue (not recorded which). V gene TRBV6-1 combines with J gene TRBJ1-2, with 8 bases lining up with TRBD1. The CDR3 sequence is CASRRTGRGYTF. In DNA form, the CDR3 reads TGTGCCAGCAGGAGGACAGGGCGAGGCTACACCTTC.